One sample yielded the 16 T cell receptor beta chains listed below, sequenced in a study of control samples from healthy donors and cancer patients. Some clones are missing from TCRdb's copy, which holds only in-frame ones; the method was immunoSEQ multiplex PCR. Of around 20,000 clones listed, around 80% are singletons. The sequenced sample consisted of PBMCs. The source of these receptors is a man at least 80 years old with head and neck cancer.

The V call is TRBV2, the J call TRBJ2-7; possibly TRBD2 for D (7 bases). The CDR3 is made up of 15 amino acids. Trimming took 2 bases from V and 2 from J, leaving 13 bases between them. CDR1 SNHLY and CDR2 FYNNEI come from the germline V gene. The DNA for the CDR3 is TGTGCCAGCAGTGAAAAGGCGGGGGCGCCCTACGAGCAGTACTTC. It encodes CASSEKAGAPYEQYF.

The CDR3 sequence: CASSRGGLKTDTQYF. The DNA for the CDR3 is TGCGCCAGCAGCCGTGGGGGCTTAAAGACAGATACGCAGTATTTT. V usage is TRBV4-3 and J usage is TRBJ2-3; tentatively, D is TRBD1 (6 bases). Germline V gene data show CDR1 as LGHNA and CDR2 as YSLEER. CDR3 length: 15 residues. The germline V and J ends were trimmed by 4 bases and 3 bases, with 14 bases remaining between them.

The chain has TRBV20-1 and TRBJ1-4, with D hard to call. The CDR3 sequence is 12 residues long. The germline V gene has CDR1 DFQATT and CDR2 SNEGSKA (reference sequence). The V end lost 3 bases, the J end lost 8 bases, and 10 bases lay between the germline ends. The CDR3 DNA reads as TGCAGTGCTAGTTTGGGGAACGAAAAACTGTTTTTT. It encodes CSASLGNEKLFF.

This sequence joins TRBV19 and TRBJ1-4, with D maybe TRBD1 (5 bases). The CDR3 loop spans 16 amino acids. CDR1 is LNHDA, CDR2 SQIVND, per germline (reference sequence). Trimming cost V 3 bases and J 8 bases, with 19 bases left between them. The CDR3 reads CASSIAGTPFEEKLFF. CDR3 nucleotide sequence: TGTGCCAGTAGTATTGCCGGGACTCCGTTCGAGGAAAAACTGTTTTTT.

The chain couples TRBV11-2 to TRBJ1-6; 8 bases agree with TRBD1. Germline trimming cut 5 bases from V and 7 bases from J; bases unmatched to any gene: 7. CDR1 and CDR2 from the germline V gene are SGHAT and FQNNGV. The CDR3 loop spans 15 amino acids. CDR3 residues: CASSPMGQANSPLHF. DNA of the CDR3: TGTGCCAGCAGCCCTATGGGACAGGCAAATTCACCCCTCCACTTT.

This clone was picked up one time. V usage is TRBV6-5 and J usage is TRBJ1-5; no reliable D call. From germline, CDR1 is MNHEY and CDR2 SVGAGI. With 0 bases removed from V and 4 bases from J, the gap between germline ends came to 7 bases. The CDR3 length is 14 residues. The CDR3 coding sequence is TGTGCCAGCAGTTACTCCCACACTAATCAGCCCCAGCATTTT. Protein sequence: CASSYSHTNQPQHF.

Written as DNA, the CDR3 is TGTGCCAGCAGAAGGACAGGGGGGCAAGAGACCCAGTACTTC. As protein: CASRRTGGQETQYF. The chain joins TRBV2 to TRBJ2-5; 10 bases match TRBD1. V dropped 6 bases and J dropped 2; count of bases not matched to a gene: 3. Germline-derived CDR1 and CDR2 are SNHLY and FYNNEI. The CDR3 contains 14 residues.

This clone was seen once. The chain links TRBV11-3 to TRBJ1-1; 8 bases match TRBD1. This CDR3 is 17 amino acids long. The V gene's germline CDR1 is SGHNT and CDR2 YENEEA. With 6 bases clipped from V and 4 bases from J, the junction kept 16 bases outside the gene matches. The DNA of the CDR3 is TGTGCCAGCAGTCGACCTCGGACAGGGTCGTTGATCACTGAAGCTTTCTTT. As protein: CASSRPRTGSLITEAFF. Variable domain in full (rest from reference TRBV11-3 and TRBJ1-1): EAGVVQSPRYKIIEKKQPVAFWCNPISGHNTLYWYLQNLGQGPELLIRYENEEAVDDSQLPKDRFSAERLKGVDSTLKIQPAELGDSAVYLCASSRPRTGSLITEAFFGQGTRLTVV.

The chain couples TRBV2 to TRBJ2-5, with 12 bases matching TRBD1. The ends lost 7 bases at V and 5 bases at J; junction bases unmatched: 5. Germline CDR1 reads SNHLY; CDR2 reads FYNNEI. This CDR3 contains 14 residues. This CDR3 is CASKGQGAEETQYF. CDR3 DNA: TGTGCCAGCAAGGGACAGGGGGCTGAGGAGACCCAGTACTTC. The variable domain in full, with the rest retrieved from reference TRBV2 and TRBJ2-5, is EPEVTQTPSHQVTQMGQEVILRCVPISNHLYFYWYRQILGQKVEFLVSFYNNEISEKSEIFDDQFSVERPDGSNFTLKIRSTKLEDSAMYFCASKGQGAEETQYFGPGTRLLVL.

The chain combines TRBV11-1 with TRBJ2-5; D perhaps matches TRBD2 (6 bases). Germline V gives CDR1 SGHAT, CDR2 FQDESV (reference sequence). V was pared by 11 bases and J by 4 bases, with 11 bases between. The CDR3 has 11 residues. The DNA of the CDR3 is TGTGCCCTACGGGGAGGAGAGACCCAGTACTTC. Translating gives CALRGGETQYF.

This clone was detected only a few times. This sequence joins TRBV5-6 and TRBJ1-3; no clear D gene. CDR1 is SGHDT, CDR2 YYEEEE, per germline. This CDR3 comprises 14 residues. V gave up 4 bases and J gave up 2 bases, with 10 bases separating them. This CDR3 reads CASSPPDPGNTIYF. For the CDR3, the DNA is TGTGCCAGCAGCCCCCCGGACCCTGGAAACACCATATATTTT.

A note on this clone: The sample holds other DNA sequences that translate to the same CDR3. The chain employs TRBV19 and TRBJ2-7; 10 positions agree with TRBD2. CDR1 is LNHDA, CDR2 SQIVND, per germline (reference sequence). CDR3 length: 16 residues. Trimming cost V 3 bases and J 0 bases; bases outside gene matches: 5. In DNA, the CDR3 is TGTGCCAGTAGTATGGGAACTAGCGGGACCTCCTACGAGCAGTACTTC. Translating it yields CASSMGTSGTSYEQYF.

CDR3 region: CAWSVGGLNSPLHF. The DNA for the CDR3 is TGTGCCTGGAGTGTAGGGGGGCTTAATTCACCCCTCCACTTT. The rearrangement links TRBV30 to TRBJ1-6, with D possibly TRBD1 on 6 matching bases. Between the trimmed V and J ends, which lost 0 bases and 6 bases, there was a span of 9 bases. There are 14 residues in the CDR3. Germline values: CDR1 GTSNPN, CDR2 SVGIG (reference sequence).

This clone was counted between two and nine times. The genes are TRBV4-3 and TRBJ2-1, with unresolved D. The CDR3 extends over 15 amino acids. The V gene lost 0 bases and the J gene lost 4 bases, with 10 bases spanning the gap. The V gene's germline CDR1 is LGHNA and CDR2 YSLEER. The CDR3 DNA follows: TGCGCCAGCAGCCAAGATGGGAACAGATACAATGAGCAGTTCTTC. Amino acids: CASSQDGNRYNEQFF.

J is TRBJ2-4 and V is TRBV6-4; 7 bases align to TRBD1. Looked up from germline, CDR1 is MRHNA and CDR2 is SNTAGT. The CDR3 runs to 13 residues. The J segment lost 5 bases and the V segment lost 6 bases, leaving 4 bases of the junction unmatched. As DNA, the CDR3 is TGTGCCAGCAGGGGCGACAGGGAAAACATTCAGTACTTC. Translated, it gives CASRGDRENIQYF.

This chain joins TRBV10-1 and TRBJ2-2, with TRBD1 matching 9 bases. The V gene end was trimmed by 5 bases and the J gene end by 6 bases; junction bases not matched to a gene: 4. The CDR3 has 14 residues. Germline lookup yields CDR1 WNHNN and CDR2 SYGVQD (reference sequence). The CDR3 sequence is CASSPGTGSGELFF. CDR3 DNA sequence: TGCGCCAGCAGTCCTGGGACAGGGTCCGGGGAGCTGTTTTTT.